The 3 T cell receptor beta chains reported below all come from one sample, sequenced in a study of blood T cell repertoires in COVID-19. The repertoire was sequenced with immunoSEQ multiplex PCR; TCRdb's copy has only in-frame clones and lacks some. This sample has tens of thousands of clones, with more than 80% found just once. The sequenced sample was peripheral blood. The receptor source for this set is a man aged 45-65 years with active or convalescent COVID-19.

About this clone: Additional DNA sequences in this sample encode the identical CDR3. V and J are TRBV5-1 and TRBJ2-5, with D tentatively TRBD2 (6 bases). Germline V gene lookup returns CDR1 SGHRS and CDR2 YFSETQ. V was trimmed by 2 bases and J by 4 bases, leaving 9 bases between them. The CDR3 consists of 13 residues. The CDR3 is CASSLRGGETQYF. CDR3 in DNA: TGCGCCAGCAGCTTAAGGGGAGGAGAGACCCAGTACTTC. The full variable domain, rest sourced from reference TRBV5-1 and TRBJ2-5, is KAGVTQTPRYLIKTRGQQVTLSCSPISGHRSVSWYQQTPGQGLQFLFEYFSETQRNKGNFPGRFSGRQFSNSRSEMNVSTLELGDSALYLCASSLRGGETQYFGPGTRLLVL.

V gene TRBV7-2 combines with J gene TRBJ2-7, with 7 bases matching TRBD2. CDR1 is SGHTA, CDR2 FQGNSA, per germline. The J segment lost 4 bases and the V segment lost 6 bases, leaving 9 bases of the junction unmatched. The CDR3 sequence is 14 residues long. The CDR3 coding sequence is TGTGCCAGCAGAGCTGGACTAGAAACATACGAGCAGTACTTC. Its translation: CASRAGLETYEQYF.

This sequence joins TRBV19 and TRBJ2-1; D possibly corresponds to TRBD2 (5 bases). V lost 3 bases, J lost 4 bases, and 13 bases lay in between. The CDR3 is 15 amino acids. CDR1 is LNHDA, CDR2 SQIVND, per germline (reference sequence). CDR3 region: CASSMTGSGYNEQFF. As DNA, the CDR3 is TGTGCCAGTAGTATGACGGGTTCGGGGTACAATGAGCAGTTCTTC.